What follows are 21 T cell receptor beta chains derived from one specimen sequenced in a study of shared clonotypes between healthy human individuals. Here immunoSEQ multiplex PCR was the method, and the copy in TCRdb shows in-frame clones only, minus some. The sample has about 680,000 clones, about 90% seen once. CD8 cells regarded as naive lacked CD45RO, were positively chosen for CCR7, and omitted terminally differentiated effector memory CD45RA+ cells. Sequencing input: naive CD8+ T cells sorted from blood. Receptors originate from a young man in good health.

V and J are TRBV13 and TRBJ1-4; D may be TRBD1 (5 bases). V lost 2 bases and J 2 bases, leaving 9 bases between the germline ends. The CDR3 is 15 amino acids. The germline V gene has CDR1 PRHDT and CDR2 FYEKMQ (reference sequence). CDR3 sequence (DNA): TGTGCCAGCAGCTTATGGGGCGCCACTAATGAAAAACTGTTTTTT. It codes for CASSLWGATNEKLFF.

The genes are TRBV2 and TRBJ2-3; 7 bases align to TRBD2. With 8 bases clipped from V and 4 bases from J, the junction kept 6 bases outside the gene matches. Germline CDR1 SNHLY, CDR2 FYNNEI. The CDR3 covers 13 residues. DNA for the CDR3: TGTGCCAGCTGGGGGGGTTGGTCAGATACGCAGTATTTT. It yields the protein CASWGGWSDTQYF.

The rearrangement uses TRBV5-4 and TRBJ1-4, with D maybe TRBD1 (5 bases). V was pared by 4 bases and J by 11 bases, with 27 bases between. The CDR3 runs 17 residues. Germline loops: CDR1 SGHNT, CDR2 YYREEE (reference sequence). The CDR3 sequence: CASSQGGLGQVESKLFF. CDR3 sequence (DNA): TGTGCCAGCAGCCAAGGAGGGTTGGGGCAGGTGGAATCGAAACTGTTTTTT.

The chain uses TRBV6-1 and TRBJ2-1; no clear D gene. Germline lookup yields CDR1 MNHNS and CDR2 SASEGT. Trimming shortened V by 6 bases and J by 6 bases, and 9 bases separated the two germline ends. CDR3 length: 12 amino acids. The CDR3 sequence: CASRRLSNEQFF. Written as DNA, the CDR3 is TGTGCCAGCAGACGTCTGTCCAATGAGCAGTTCTTC.

The CDR3 region is CASSTNLGKETQYF. The CDR3 bases are TGTGCCAGCAGCACCAACCTGGGGAAAGAGACCCAGTACTTC. The gene calls are TRBV27 and TRBJ2-5; no clear D. The V end was cut by 6 bases, the J end by 3 bases, with 14 bases between. The CDR3 extends over 14 amino acids. CDR1 and CDR2 from the germline V gene are MNHEY and SMNVEV (reference sequence).

V and J are TRBV6-5 and TRBJ1-4; D ambiguous. The germline V gene encodes CDR1 MNHEY and CDR2 SVGAGI. The ends were cut back, 0 bases at V and 5 bases at J, with 7 bases in the middle. This CDR3 has 14 residues. In nucleotides, the CDR3 is TGTGCCAGCAGTTACTCGGGCACAAATGAAAAACTGTTTTTT. Its translation is CASSYSGTNEKLFF.

A single count supports this clone. This chain uses TRBV9 with TRBJ2-1, with D possibly matching TRBD1 (5 bases). CDR1 and CDR2 (germline): SGDLS, YYNGEE. The V end lost 2 bases, the J end lost 8 bases, and 32 bases lay between the germline ends. The CDR3 sequence is 20 residues long. CDR3 bases: TGTGCCAGCAGCGTCATTAAAGGGGCCGATCCCTGGGGCACATCGGATGAGCAGTTCTTC. Translated: CASSVIKGADPWGTSDEQFF.

The V gene is TRBV28, the J gene TRBJ2-2; 7 nucleotides align to TRBD1. Germline values: CDR1 MDHEN, CDR2 SYDVKM. V was pared by 7 bases and J by 7 bases, with 15 bases of the junction left unmatched. This CDR3 has 16 amino acids. The CDR3 coding sequence is TGTGCCAGCAATCTCGGGGACAGAAACACTCACGGGGAGCTGTTTTTT. It translates to CASNLGDRNTHGELFF.

CDR3 region: CASSFTALAENYNEQFF. CDR3 DNA sequence: TGTGCCAGCAGCTTTACGGCCCTAGCGGAGAATTACAATGAGCAGTTCTTC. V is TRBV7-9 and J is TRBJ2-1, with 7 bases fitting TRBD2. This CDR3 region has 17 residues. The J segment lost 4 bases and the V segment lost 3 bases, leaving 12 bases of the junction unmatched. Germline CDR1 is SEHNR and CDR2 is FQNEAQ (reference sequence).

As concerns this clone: Relative to the germline gene, one junction end is altered; a read error may explain this. The J gene is TRBJ2-1, the V gene TRBV18; TRBD2 aligns across 11 bases. The CDR3 length is 15 residues. The germline gives CDR1 KGHSH, CDR2 LQKENI. As DNA, the CDR3 is TGTGCCAGCTCCCCACCTACTAGCGGGGGCTATGAGCAGTTCTTC. Residues: CASSPPTSGGYEQFF. Variable domain in full (rest from reference TRBV18 and TRBJ2-1): NAGVMQNPRHLVRRRGQEARLRCSPMKGHSHVYWYRQLPEEGLKFMVYLQKENIIDESGMPKERFSAEFPKEGPSILRIQQVVRGDSAAYFCASSPPTSGGYEQFFGPGTRLTVL.

The chain has TRBV7-9 and TRBJ1-5, with D perhaps matching TRBD1 (6 bases). V shed 1 base and J shed 1 base, with 17 bases lying between them. Germline V CDR1 and CDR2: SEHNR, FQNEAQ (reference sequence). This CDR3 region has 18 residues. This CDR3 reads CASSLEGDLGVSNQPQHF. CDR3 sequence (DNA): TGTGCCAGCAGCTTAGAGGGGGATTTGGGAGTGAGCAATCAGCCCCAGCATTTT.

This clone has only one observation. The rearrangement joins TRBV29-1 to TRBJ2-1, with a tentative D call TRBD2 (7 bases). Between the trimmed V and J ends, which lost 6 bases and 8 bases, there was a span of 17 bases. Germline values: CDR1 SQVTM, CDR2 ANQGSEA. There are 13 residues in the CDR3. The CDR3 protein is CSVGGGDSHEQFF. The CDR3 DNA follows: TGCAGCGTGGGAGGGGGGGATTCCCATGAGCAGTTCTTC.

In the case of this clone: Other DNA sequences of this sample code for an identical CDR3. J is TRBJ2-1 and V is TRBV27, with 9 bases fitting TRBD2. The germline gives CDR1 MNHEY, CDR2 SMNVEV (reference sequence). This CDR3 has 16 amino acids. The trim removed 2 bases at V and 2 bases at J, leaving 4 bases unmatched. CDR3 in DNA: TGTGCCAGCAGTTTAGGGCTAGCGGGAACCTACAATGAGCAGTTCTTC. It is translated as CASSLGLAGTYNEQFF.

J is TRBJ2-7 and V is TRBV4-3; TRBD1 is a possible D gene (6 bases). Germline CDR1 is LGHNA and CDR2 is YSLEER. The CDR3 sequence is 16 residues long. V was shortened by 0 bases and J by 3 bases, with 15 bases between the two germline ends. The CDR3 nucleotides read TGCGCCAGCAGCCAAGAGGTGTGGGGCAGGGGCTACGAGCAGTACTTC. The encoded protein is CASSQEVWGRGYEQYF.

The chain couples TRBV7-9 to TRBJ2-7; 7 bases map to TRBD2. CDR3 length equals 13 residues. Germline lookup yields CDR1 SEHNR and CDR2 FQNEAQ (reference sequence). With V trimmed by 5 bases and J by 3 bases, 4 bases remained unmatched. In DNA, the CDR3 is TGTGCCAGCAGCCAAACTAGCGACTACGAGCAGTACTTC. Translating it yields CASSQTSDYEQYF.

V gene TRBV30 combines with J gene TRBJ1-6, with 9 positions matching TRBD1. This CDR3 is 15 amino acids long. V lost 1 base, J lost 8 bases, and 6 bases stayed unmatched. In germline, CDR1 is GTSNPN, CDR2 SVGIG (reference sequence). The CDR3 DNA reads as TGTGCCTGGAGTGCCGGGACAGGGTATTATTCACCCCTCCACTTT. Its translation: CAWSAGTGYYSPLHF.

V gene TRBV11-3 combines with J gene TRBJ2-7; the D is unclear. The germline V and J ends were trimmed by 2 bases and 6 bases, with 11 bases remaining between them. Germline V gene lookup returns CDR1 SGHNT and CDR2 YENEEA. This CDR3 contains 13 residues. The chain's CDR3 is CASSLFPGGEQYF. CDR3 nucleotides: TGTGCCAGCAGCTTATTCCCTGGCGGCGAGCAGTACTTC.

V usage is TRBV5-1 and J usage is TRBJ2-1; 10 bases agree with TRBD2. The J segment lost 5 bases and the V segment lost 3 bases, leaving 8 bases of the junction unmatched. This CDR3 has 16 residues. The germline gives CDR1 SGHRS, CDR2 YFSETQ. CDR3 sequence reads: CASSSPLAGWDNEQFF. CDR3 in DNA: TGCGCCAGCAGCTCCCCACTAGCGGGATGGGACAATGAGCAGTTCTTC.

The V and J genes are TRBV11-2 and TRBJ1-1, with D unclear. The length of the CDR3 is 13 residues. V shed 1 base and J shed 5 bases, with 8 bases lying between them. In germline, CDR1 is SGHAT, CDR2 FQNNGV. The CDR3 DNA sequence: TGTGCCAGCAGCTTAGTGGAGTGGACTGAAGCTTTCTTT. Its translation is CASSLVEWTEAFF. The whole variable domain, filled in from reference TRBV11-2 and TRBJ1-1, reads EAGVAQSPRYKIIEKRQSVAFWCNPISGHATLYWYQQILGQGPKLLIQFQNNGVVDDSQLPKDRFSAERLKGVDSTLKIQPAKLEDSAVYLCASSLVEWTEAFFGQGTRLTVV.

The V call is TRBV13, the J call TRBJ1-1, with TRBD1 as a possible D gene (5 bases). Germline assignment: CDR1 PRHDT and CDR2 FYEKMQ (reference sequence). Trimming removed 4 bases at V and 3 bases at J, with 15 bases between. The CDR3 totals 15 residues. The CDR3 here is CASSSPRVGDTEAFF. In DNA, the CDR3 is TGTGCCAGCAGCTCCCCCAGGGTTGGGGACACTGAAGCTTTCTTT. Drawing the rest from reference TRBV13 and TRBJ1-1, the complete variable domain is AAGVIQSPRHLIKEKRETATLKCYPIPRHDTVYWYQQGPGQDPQFLISFYEKMQSDKGSIPDRFSAQQFSDYHSELNMSSLELGDSALYFCASSSPRVGDTEAFFGQGTRLTVV.

The gene calls are TRBV29-1 and TRBJ2-1; TRBD2 might be the D (6 bases). Germline V gives CDR1 SQVTM, CDR2 ANQGSEA. The V gene lost 6 bases and the J gene lost 12 bases, with 27 bases spanning the gap. This CDR3 spans 15 amino acids. CDR3 nucleotide sequence: TGCAGCGTCGAACACAGGAACCGGGACTCCGGGTGGCAGTTCTTC. As protein: CSVEHRNRDSGWQFF.